This T cell receptor (beta chain) was recovered during a study of graft-versus-host responses after intestinal transplantation. Regarding this clone: Its antigen is not known.

Sequencing used immunoSEQ multiplex PCR; TCRdb keeps in-frame clones, though not all of them. In the table there are roughly 92,000 clones, roughly 90% of which are singletons. This CDR3 is built from 16 residues. CDR1 and CDR2 from the germline V gene are SGHTA and FQGNSA. Trimming stripped 0 bases from V and 0 bases from J, with 12 bases between. The chain uses TRBV7-2 and TRBJ2-7; maybe TRBD1 (5 bases). The source was unstimulated CD4+ T cells sorted from spleen or lymph node cells, collected before transplant. The sequence derives from a human donor who was the organ donor for an intestinal transplant. This CDR3 is CASSLAGQEFSYEQYF. CDR3 DNA: TGTGCCAGCAGCTTAGCGGGGCAGGAATTCTCCTACGAGCAGTACTTC.